This T cell receptor (beta chain) was captured by sequencing in a study of OX40 agonist ivuxolimab in advanced cancers. This clone was detected once. Its antigen is as yet unknown. Profiled with immunoSEQ multiplex PCR; TCRdb holds only in-frame clones, not every one. The table has more than 30,000 clones, around nine tenths seen once. Study-wide results and limits: It was also the case that some nonresponders had low normalized T-cell clonal expansion. Fewer expanded clones were found on average in CD4+ than in CD8+ T cells.

Germline loops: CDR1 SGHRS, CDR2 YFSETQ. The CDR3 consists of 15 residues. V dropped 3 bases and J dropped 3 bases, with 14 bases sitting between them. This clonotype originated in an adult with an advanced solid tumor such as melanoma, head and neck, liver or kidney cancer. Here the sequenced sample was CD4+ or CD8+ T cells sorted from blood, taken in a trial of the OX40 agonist ivuxolimab. The rearrangement joins TRBV5-1 to TRBJ2-3; weak D call: TRBD2 (5 bases). For the CDR3, the DNA is TGCGCCAGCAGCTACCGGGAAGGGCGGACAGATACGCAGTATTTT. It codes for CASSYREGRTDTQYF.